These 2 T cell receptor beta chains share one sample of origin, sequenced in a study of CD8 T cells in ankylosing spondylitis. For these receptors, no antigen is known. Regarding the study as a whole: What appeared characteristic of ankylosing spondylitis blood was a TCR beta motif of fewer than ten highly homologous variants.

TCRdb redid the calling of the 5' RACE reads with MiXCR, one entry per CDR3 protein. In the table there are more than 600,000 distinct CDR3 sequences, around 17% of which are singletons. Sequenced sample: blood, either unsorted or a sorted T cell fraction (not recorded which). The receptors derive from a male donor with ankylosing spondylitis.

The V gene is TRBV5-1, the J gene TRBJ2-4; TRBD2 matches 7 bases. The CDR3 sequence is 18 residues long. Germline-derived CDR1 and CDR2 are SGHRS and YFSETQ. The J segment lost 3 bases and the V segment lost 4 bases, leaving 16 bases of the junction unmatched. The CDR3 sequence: CASSARDYQIGGKNIQYF. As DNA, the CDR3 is TGCGCCAGCAGCGCCCGGGACTATCAAATCGGGGGCAAAAACATTCAGTACTTC.

The CDR3 nucleotides are TGCAGTGCTCCTCGGGACTCAACAGGGGGCTACACCTTC. It specifies CSAPRDSTGGYTF. This chain links TRBV20-1 with TRBJ1-2; D possibly corresponds to TRBD1 (6 bases). This CDR3 is built from 13 residues. Germline values: CDR1 DFQATT, CDR2 SNEGSKA (reference sequence). With 5 bases removed from V and 8 bases from J, the gap between germline ends came to 18 bases.